Listed below are T cell receptor beta chains from one sample, sequenced in a study of cytomegalovirus exposure and HLA in healthy donors. Using immunoSEQ multiplex PCR, the repertoire was profiled, and TCRdb retains in-frame clones only, with some absent. The sample lists around 120,000 clones, nearly 85% occurring once. Sequencing was done on a sample of PBMCs. These receptors all stem from a boy aged 10-17 years in good health and CMV-seronegative. Both conserved end residues are part of each CDR3. D genes are given only for firm matches. Not every row has a clone size; where given, it reads once, few, many or a size class.

V: TRBV5-6; D: -; size: -; J: TRBJ1-1; CDR3: CASSRVSGGRAGWNTEAFF; DNA: TGTGCCAGCAGCCGGGTCTCGGGGGGGCGAGCTGGCTGGAACACTGAAGCTTTCTTT
V: TRBV10-3; D: TRBD1; size: few; J: TRBJ2-3; CDR3: CAIRTMQGVIDTQYF; DNA: TGTGCCATCAGGACCATGCAGGGGGTGATAGATACGCAGTATTTT
V: TRBV10-3; D: TRBD2; size: -; J: TRBJ2-1; CDR3: CAISDSRTSGRKNEQFF; DNA: TGTGCCATCAGTGACAGCAGGACTAGCGGGAGGAAGAATGAGCAGTTCTTC
V: TRBV4-1; D: TRBD1; size: once; J: TRBJ1-3; CDR3: CASSGDRRSGNTIYF; DNA: TGCGCCAGCAGCGGGGACAGACGCTCTGGAAACACCATATATTTT
V: TRBV4-2; D: TRBD2; size: -; J: TRBJ2-1; CDR3: CASSLGGNEQFF; DNA: TGTGCCAGCAGCCTCGGGGGGAATGAGCAGTTCTTC
V: TRBV27; D: -; size: -; J: TRBJ1-3; CDR3: CASSLSRGGNTIYF; DNA: TGTGCCAGCAGTTTAAGCAGGGGTGGAAACACCATATATTTT
V: TRBV19; D: TRBD1; size: -; J: TRBJ2-2; CDR3: CASSDRGPGELFF; DNA: TGTGCCAGTTCCGACAGGGGACCTGGGGAGCTGTTTTTT
V: TRBV6-5; D: -; size: -; J: TRBJ1-1; CDR3: CASKRGMNTEAFF; DNA: TGTGCCAGCAAGCGAGGCATGAACACTGAAGCTTTCTTT
V: TRBV2; D: TRBD1; size: -; J: TRBJ2-7; CDR3: CASRTGQGAREQYF; DNA: TGTGCCAGCAGAACGGGACAGGGGGCGAGGGAGCAGTACTTC
V: TRBV13; D: TRBD2; size: -; J: TRBJ2-4; CDR3: CASSMGGSVGSFQYF; DNA: TGTGCCAGCAGCATGGGAGGGAGTGTGGGGTCGTTTCAGTACTTC
V: TRBV5-1; D: -; size: few; J: TRBJ1-3; CDR3: CASSLGGSSSGNTIYF; DNA: TGCGCCAGCAGCTTGGGCGGCAGCAGCTCTGGAAACACCATATATTTT
V: TRBV9; D: -; size: -; J: TRBJ2-1; CDR3: CASSRSGAYNEQFF; DNA: TGTGCCAGCAGCCGGAGTGGCGCCTACAATGAGCAGTTCTTC
V: TRBV6-5; D: -; size: -; J: TRBJ1-1; CDR3: CASAAGGTEAFF; DNA: TGTGCCAGCGCGGCGGGCGGTACTGAAGCTTTCTTT
V: TRBV7-9; D: TRBD2; size: -; J: TRBJ2-1; CDR3: CASSRISGLNYNEQFF; DNA: TGTGCCAGCAGCCGCATTTCGGGACTAAACTACAATGAGCAGTTCTTC
V: TRBV25-1; D: TRBD2; size: -; J: TRBJ2-1; CDR3: CASSVTSVNNEQFF; DNA: TGTGCCAGCAGTGTTACTAGCGTTAACAATGAGCAGTTCTTC
V: TRBV4-1; D: TRBD2; size: -; J: TRBJ2-7; CDR3: CASSQQPAGRLAAPYEQYF; DNA: TGCGCCAGCAGCCAACAACCCGCCGGAAGACTAGCGGCGCCCTACGAGCAGTACTTC
V: TRBV27; D: -; size: -; J: TRBJ2-7; CDR3: CASSLSGHQGYEQYF; DNA: TGTGCCAGCAGTTTATCGGGACATCAAGGCTACGAGCAGTACTTC
V: TRBV20-1; D: TRBD1; size: -; J: TRBJ1-4; CDR3: CSASYRGWLFF; DNA: TGCAGTGCTAGTTACAGGGGATGGCTGTTTTTT
V: TRBV4-1; D: -; size: -; J: TRBJ2-7; CDR3: CASSPDTISYEQYF; DNA: TGCGCCAGCAGCCCTGACACGATTTCCTACGAGCAGTACTTC
V: TRBV29-1; D: -; size: once; J: TRBJ2-1; CDR3: CSGGRGETYNEQFF; DNA: TGCAGCGGGGGGCGAGGGGAAACCTACAATGAGCAGTTCTTC
V: TRBV10-3; D: TRBD2; size: -; J: TRBJ2-3; CDR3: CATGLDTDTQYF; DNA: TGTGCCACGGGACTAGATACAGATACGCAGTATTTT
V: TRBV10-1; D: -; size: -; J: TRBJ1-5; CDR3: CASSESNGGPQHF; DNA: TGCGCCAGCAGTGAGTCCAACGGGGGGCCCCAGCATTTT
V: TRBV4-1; D: -; size: -; J: TRBJ1-2; CDR3: CASSQDGNSFRIGTYGYTF; DNA: TGCGCCAGCAGCCAAGATGGGAACAGTTTCCGGATCGGGACATATGGCTACACCTTC
V: TRBV27; D: TRBD2; size: -; J: TRBJ2-1; CDR3: CASSPGAGGYNEQFF; DNA: TGTGCCAGCAGTCCCGGAGCGGGAGGGTACAATGAGCAGTTCTTC
V: TRBV7-9; D: -; size: -; J: TRBJ1-4; CDR3: CASSLTGGNEKLFF; DNA: TGTGCCAGCAGCTTAACGGGGGGGAATGAAAAACTGTTTTTT
V: TRBV11-2; D: -; size: -; J: TRBJ2-1; CDR3: CASSPQRGLYNEQFF; DNA: TGTGCCAGCAGCCCTCAGAGAGGGTTGTACAATGAGCAGTTCTTC
V: TRBV27; D: TRBD1; size: -; J: TRBJ2-7; CDR3: CASSLDRDSYGEQYF; DNA: TGTGCCAGCAGTTTGGACCGGGACAGCTATGGGGAGCAGTACTTC
V: TRBV27; D: TRBD1; size: -; J: TRBJ2-7; CDR3: CASSLRGQSYEQYF; DNA: TGTGCCAGCAGTTTAAGGGGGCAGTCCTACGAGCAGTACTTC
V: TRBV6-6; D: TRBD2; size: once; J: TRBJ2-1; CDR3: CASSPGLDPYNEQFF; DNA: TGTGCCAGCAGCCCGGGACTAGACCCCTACAATGAGCAGTTCTTC
V: TRBV25-1; D: -; size: -; J: TRBJ2-3; CDR3: CASSKEEATDTQYF; DNA: TGTGCCAGCAGCAAAGAGGAGGCGACAGATACGCAGTATTTT
V: TRBV19; D: TRBD1; size: -; J: TRBJ1-2; CDR3: CASSRGQGFDPAYGYTF; DNA: TGTGCCAGTAGTAGGGGACAGGGTTTTGATCCGGCATATGGCTACACCTTC
V: TRBV10-3; D: -; size: -; J: TRBJ1-2; CDR3: CAISESILIANYGYTF; DNA: TGTGCCATCAGTGAGTCGATCTTAATAGCTAACTATGGCTACACCTTC
V: TRBV30; D: -; size: -; J: TRBJ1-5; CDR3: CAWSVGDFTNQPQHF; DNA: TGTGCCTGGAGTGTGGGGGACTTTACCAATCAGCCCCAGCATTTT
V: TRBV6-1; D: -; size: -; J: TRBJ2-1; CDR3: CASSQRAHNEQFF; DNA: TGTGCCAGCTCCCAGCGGGCCCACAATGAGCAGTTCTTC
V: TRBV4-1; D: TRBD2; size: -; J: TRBJ2-1; CDR3: CASRASGSSYNEQFF; DNA: TGCGCCAGCAGGGCTAGCGGGAGCTCCTACAATGAGCAGTTCTTC
V: TRBV4-1; D: -; size: few; J: TRBJ2-5; CDR3: CASSPGQILLQETQYF; DNA: TGCGCCAGCAGCCCCGGACAAATCCTGTTACAAGAGACCCAGTACTTC
V: TRBV30; D: -; size: once; J: TRBJ2-3; CDR3: CAWIQRAGRSDTQYF; DNA: TGTGCCTGGATTCAGAGAGCAGGGAGGTCAGATACGCAGTATTTT
V: TRBV15; D: -; size: -; J: TRBJ2-5; CDR3: CATSRDRRGETQYF; DNA: TGTGCCACCAGCAGAGATCGGCGGGGAGAGACCCAGTACTTC
V: TRBV12-5; D: -; size: -; J: TRBJ1-1; CDR3: CASGLGGEVYTEAFF; DNA: TGTGCTAGTGGTTTAGGAGGGGAAGTCTACACTGAAGCTTTCTTT
V: TRBV27; D: TRBD2; size: -; J: TRBJ2-7; CDR3: CASRLAGGGSYEQYF; DNA: TGTGCCAGCAGGCTAGCGGGAGGAGGCTCCTACGAGCAGTACTTC
V: TRBV6-5; D: -; size: -; J: TRBJ2-7; CDR3: CASTRGTGSYEQYF; DNA: TGTGCCAGCACTCGAGGCACGGGCTCCTACGAGCAGTACTTC
V: TRBV7-2; D: -; size: -; J: TRBJ1-2; CDR3: CASNQGYGYTF; DNA: TGTGCCAGCAACCAGGGGTATGGCTACACCTTC
V: TRBV6-1; D: -; size: once; J: TRBJ1-1; CDR3: CASSKTGYTEAFF; DNA: TGTGCCAGCAGTAAAACAGGGTATACTGAAGCTTTCTTT
V: TRBV19; D: TRBD2; size: -; J: TRBJ2-1; CDR3: CASKERGAYNEQFF; DNA: TGTGCTAGTAAAGAGCGGGGGGCCTACAATGAGCAGTTCTTC
V: TRBV5-1; D: TRBD2; size: -; J: TRBJ2-7; CDR3: CASSLRGGLAGAPEQYF; DNA: TGCGCCAGCAGCTTGAGAGGGGGACTAGCGGGAGCACCAGAGCAGTACTTC
V: TRBV18; D: -; size: -; J: TRBJ1-5; CDR3: CASSPSGGGAQWQPQHF; DNA: TGTGCCAGCTCACCTTCTGGAGGGGGGGCGCAATGGCAGCCCCAGCATTTT
V: TRBV5-1; D: -; size: -; J: TRBJ2-7; CDR3: CASSFFFGGNPPYYEQYF; DNA: TGCGCCAGCAGCTTTTTTTTTGGGGGGAATCCCCCTTACTACGAGCAGTACTTC
V: TRBV30; D: -; size: -; J: TRBJ1-6; CDR3: CAWTTFDNSPLHF; DNA: TGTGCCTGGACCACATTTGATAATTCACCCCTCCACTTT
V: TRBV5-4; D: -; size: -; J: TRBJ2-7; CDR3: CASSLDERDEQYF; DNA: TGTGCCAGCAGCTTGGATGAGAGGGACGAGCAGTACTTC
V: TRBV10-3; D: TRBD1; size: -; J: TRBJ1-1; CDR3: CAGQGAWNTEAFF; DNA: TGTGCCGGACAGGGGGCGTGGAACACTGAAGCTTTCTTT
V: TRBV5-1; D: -; size: -; J: TRBJ2-1; CDR3: CASSWAAGADEQFF; DNA: TGCGCCAGCAGCTGGGCGGCGGGGGCGGATGAGCAGTTCTTC
V: TRBV5-1; D: -; size: -; J: TRBJ2-7; CDR3: CASSLAWGAYEQYF; DNA: TGCGCCAGCAGCTTGGCTTGGGGGGCCTACGAGCAGTACTTC
V: TRBV9; D: -; size: -; J: TRBJ2-7; CDR3: CASSFRGTSYEQYF; DNA: TGTGCCAGCAGCTTTCGCGGGACCTCCTACGAGCAGTACTTC
V: TRBV11-2; D: -; size: -; J: TRBJ2-6; CDR3: CASSLIGVAGANVLTF; DNA: TGTGCCAGCAGCTTAATTGGTGTAGCTGGGGCCAACGTCCTGACTTTC
V: TRBV19; D: -; size: -; J: TRBJ2-1; CDR3: CASSMEGNRGEQFF; DNA: TGTGCCAGTAGTATGGAGGGGAATCGGGGTGAGCAGTTCTTC